A single sample gave rise to the 9 T cell receptor beta chains below, sequenced in a study of cytomegalovirus exposure and HLA in healthy donors. A multiplex PCR was run with 60 Vbeta primers and 13 Jbeta primers. Some clones are missing from TCRdb's copy, which holds only in-frame ones; the method was immunoSEQ multiplex PCR. The profile shows 95,000 to 100,000 clones, under 85% of them singletons. Sequenced material: PBMCs. The origin of the receptors is a man aged 35 to 55 in good health and CMV-seronegative.

This CDR3 reads CASSLQVSPSSGGELFF. The CDR3 bases are TGTGCCAGCAGCTTGCAGGTCAGCCCTAGCTCGGGCGGGGAGCTGTTTTTT. The chain joins TRBV5-5 to TRBJ2-2; tentative D call: TRBD2 (5 bases). Trimming took off 1 base at V and 7 bases at J, with 20 bases between the two ends. The CDR3 has 17 amino acids. Germline CDR1 SGHKS, CDR2 YYEKEE (reference sequence).

This clone was recorded a few times. This chain's CDR3 is CASSVENGVNTGELFF. For the CDR3, the DNA is TGTGCCAGCAGCGTAGAAAACGGGGTTAACACCGGGGAGCTGTTTTTT. The rearrangement joins TRBV9 to TRBJ2-2; possible D gene TRBD2, 5 bases. Trimming took off 0 bases at V and 2 bases at J, with 11 bases between the two ends. CDR3 length: 16 amino acids. CDR1 and CDR2 from the germline V gene are SGDLS and YYNGEE.

The chain employs TRBV11-3 and TRBJ2-2, with a tentative D call TRBD1 (5 bases). Germline CDR1 SGHNT, CDR2 YENEEA. V shed 5 bases and J shed 8 bases, with 12 bases lying between them. The CDR3 contains 13 residues. The CDR3 DNA is TGTGCCAGCAGCAGGGGTCCGGTGGGGGAGCTGTTTTTT. Translation gives CASSRGPVGELFF.

The V call is TRBV11-3, the J call TRBJ2-5; 9 positions match TRBD2. In germline, CDR1 is SGHNT, CDR2 YENEEA. The ends lost 4 bases at V and 2 bases at J; junction bases unmatched: 11. This CDR3 has 17 amino acids. DNA for the CDR3: TGTGCCAGCAGCTCGTCTGCGGGAGGGTTAGGGCAAGAGACCCAGTACTTC. Translated: CASSSSAGGLGQETQYF.

The genes are TRBV28 and TRBJ2-1; 9 bases map to TRBD1. Per germline, CDR1 MDHEN and CDR2 SYDVKM. There are 15 residues in the CDR3. V was clipped by 7 bases and J by 7 bases; unmatched bases: 11. The CDR3 loop reads CASNHRGRLSNEQFF. The CDR3 nucleotides are TGTGCCAGCAACCACAGGGGGCGTTTATCGAATGAGCAGTTCTTC.

This chain joins TRBV6-5 and TRBJ2-3; 7 nucleotides match TRBD1. CDR1 MNHEY and CDR2 SVGAGI come from the germline V gene. Trimming at V came to 2 bases and at J to 6 bases, leaving 2 bases not matched to a gene. This CDR3 is built from 13 residues. The CDR3 DNA sequence: TGTGCCAGCAGTTACCAGACAGGGGATACGCAGTATTTT. Its protein is CASSYQTGDTQYF.

The V gene is TRBV7-2, the J gene TRBJ2-1; D might be TRBD2 (6 bases). The CDR3 has 18 residues. Germline V gene data show CDR1 as SGHTA and CDR2 as FQGNSA. V was trimmed by 2 bases and J by 1 base, leaving 18 bases between them. The CDR3 bases are TGTGCCAGCAGCTTAATAGGACCGGGGGTAAGTTCCTACAATGAGCAGTTCTTC. This codes for CASSLIGPGVSSYNEQFF.

The chain joins TRBV7-2 to TRBJ2-7; 8 bases map to TRBD2. The V and J ends lost 5 bases and 2 bases, in that order; junction bases with no gene match: 5. The CDR3 runs 14 residues. Germline-derived CDR1 and CDR2 are SGHTA and FQGNSA. Here the CDR3 DNA reads TGTGCCAGCAGCCTTAGCGGGGCCGCCTACGAGCAGTACTTC. Residues: CASSLSGAAYEQYF.

The chain recombines TRBV18 with TRBJ2-3; 8 nucleotides match TRBD2. The CDR3 length is 15 residues. The ends lost 6 bases at V and 2 bases at J; junction bases unmatched: 7. CDR1 is KGHSH and CDR2 is LQKENI in the germline V gene. The CDR3 protein is CASSSGRGVTDTQYF. The CDR3, as DNA: TGTGCCAGCTCCTCCGGGAGGGGGGTCACAGATACGCAGTATTTT.